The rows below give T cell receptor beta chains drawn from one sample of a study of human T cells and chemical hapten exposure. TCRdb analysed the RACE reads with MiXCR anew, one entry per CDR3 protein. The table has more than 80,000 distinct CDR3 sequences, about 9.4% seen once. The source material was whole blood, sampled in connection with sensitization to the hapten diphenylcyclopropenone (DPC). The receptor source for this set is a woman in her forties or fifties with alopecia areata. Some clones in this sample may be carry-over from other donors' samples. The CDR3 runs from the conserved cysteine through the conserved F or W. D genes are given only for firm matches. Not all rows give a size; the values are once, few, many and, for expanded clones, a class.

CDR3nt: TGCGCCAGCAGTGAACCGGAGGACCGGGGGTACCAAGAGACCCAGTACTTC
CDR3aa: CASSEPEDRGYQETQYF
abundance: NA
d_gene: NA
v_gene: TRBV10-2
j_gene: TRBJ2-5
len: 17

CDR3nt: TGCAGTGCTCCGACAGGACCTCGCACAGATACGCAGTATTTT
CDR3aa: CSAPTGPRTDTQYF
abundance: few
d_gene: NA
v_gene: TRBV20-1
j_gene: TRBJ2-3
len: 14

CDR3nt: TGTGCCAGCAGCTTAGCGCCGGGAAGCAATCAGCCCCAGCATTTT
CDR3aa: CASSLAPGSNQPQHF
abundance: few
d_gene: NA
v_gene: TRBV7-2
j_gene: TRBJ1-5
len: 15

CDR3nt: TGTGCCAGCGCAGTAGATTCGTCTAGCGGGAGTTTTGAGCAGTTCTTC
CDR3aa: CASAVDSSSGSFEQFF
abundance: many
d_gene: TRBD2
v_gene: TRBV7-6
j_gene: TRBJ2-1
len: 16

CDR3nt: TGTGCCAGCGCGGGGGGCAGCTATGGCTACACCTTC
CDR3aa: CASAGGSYGYTF
abundance: few
d_gene: NA
v_gene: TRBV9
j_gene: TRBJ1-2
len: 12

CDR3nt: TGTGCCAGTATCGCCGCAGGGTGGAATCAGCCCCAGCATTTT
CDR3aa: CASIAAGWNQPQHF
abundance: few
d_gene: NA
v_gene: TRBV19
j_gene: TRBJ1-5
len: 14

CDR3nt: TGTGCCAGTACTAGGAGCTCCTATAATTCACCCCTCCACTTT
CDR3aa: CASTRSSYNSPLHF
abundance: many
d_gene: NA
v_gene: TRBV19
j_gene: TRBJ1-6
len: 14

CDR3nt: TGTGCCAGCAGCCCCCCCATCGGGGAGCTGTTTTTT
CDR3aa: CASSPPIGELFF
abundance: many
d_gene: NA
v_gene: TRBV11-2
j_gene: TRBJ2-2
len: 12

CDR3nt: TGTGCCAGCTCTATCGGGACAGGGGTCTACAATGAGCAGTTCTTC
CDR3aa: CASSIGTGVYNEQFF
abundance: many
d_gene: TRBD1
v_gene: TRBV18
j_gene: TRBJ2-1
len: 15

CDR3nt: TGTGCCAGCAGCTTAGGGGGACAGGGGGCATCTCAGCCCCAGCATTTT
CDR3aa: CASSLGGQGASQPQHF
abundance: many
d_gene: TRBD1
v_gene: TRBV13
j_gene: TRBJ1-5
len: 16

CDR3nt: TGCAGCGCCGGGACTAGCGGGAGTCGTAATGAGCAGTTCTTC
CDR3aa: CSAGTSGSRNEQFF
abundance: few
d_gene: TRBD2
v_gene: TRBV29-1
j_gene: TRBJ2-1
len: 14

CDR3nt: TGTGCCAGTAGTATAGGCTCTTTTCAGCCCCAGCATTTT
CDR3aa: CASSIGSFQPQHF
abundance: NA
d_gene: NA
v_gene: TRBV19
j_gene: TRBJ1-5
len: 13

CDR3nt: TGTGCCAGCAGCAAACGAGCGGGAAGTGCAGAGACCCAGTACTTC
CDR3aa: CASSKRAGSAETQYF
abundance: NA
d_gene: TRBD2
v_gene: TRBV7-2
j_gene: TRBJ2-5
len: 15

CDR3nt: TGCAGTGCTAGTAAACGGGGATCAAATTCAGATACGCAGTATTTT
CDR3aa: CSASKRGSNSDTQYF
abundance: NA
d_gene: NA
v_gene: TRBV20-1
j_gene: TRBJ2-3
len: 15

CDR3nt: TGTGCCAGCAGCACCGGACAGAAAAACATTCAGTACTTC
CDR3aa: CASSTGQKNIQYF
abundance: many
d_gene: NA
v_gene: TRBV11-2
j_gene: TRBJ2-4
len: 13

CDR3nt: TGTGCCAGCACACTAGCGGGAGGTCATAGTACGCAGTATTTT
CDR3aa: CASTLAGGHSTQYF
abundance: many
d_gene: TRBD2
v_gene: TRBV3-1
j_gene: TRBJ2-3
len: 14

CDR3nt: TGTACCAGCAGCGTAGGACCGCTAGCGGGAGTGGGCGAGCAGTACTTC
CDR3aa: CTSSVGPLAGVGEQYF
abundance: NA
d_gene: TRBD2
v_gene: TRBV9
j_gene: TRBJ2-7
len: 16

CDR3nt: TGTGCCAGCAGTTATTGGGCTAATGAAAAACTGTTTTTT
CDR3aa: CASSYWANEKLFF
abundance: few
d_gene: NA
v_gene: TRBV14
j_gene: TRBJ1-4
len: 13

CDR3nt: TGCGCCAGCAGCTCCACGGGGGGGTCGACAGGGAGTGAGACCCAGTACTTC
CDR3aa: CASSSTGGSTGSETQYF
abundance: many
d_gene: NA
v_gene: TRBV5-1
j_gene: TRBJ2-5
len: 17

CDR3nt: TGTGCCAGCAGCCCTGGTACGGATTCCTACGAGCAGTACTTC
CDR3aa: CASSPGTDSYEQYF
abundance: many
d_gene: NA
v_gene: TRBV7-9
j_gene: TRBJ2-7
len: 14

CDR3nt: TGTGCCAGCAGCCCCAGGGTCAATGATGGCTACACCTTC
CDR3aa: CASSPRVNDGYTF
abundance: many
d_gene: NA
v_gene: TRBV14
j_gene: TRBJ1-2
len: 13

CDR3nt: TGTGCCAGCTCACCACGGACGACAGGGGCAGATGGCTACACCTTC
CDR3aa: CASSPRTTGADGYTF
abundance: few
d_gene: TRBD1
v_gene: TRBV18
j_gene: TRBJ1-2
len: 15

CDR3nt: TGTGCCACCAGCAGAGGCGGGACAGGGGGCCAAAACATTCAGTACTTC
CDR3aa: CATSRGGTGGQNIQYF
abundance: many
d_gene: TRBD1
v_gene: TRBV15
j_gene: TRBJ2-4
len: 16

CDR3nt: TGTGCCAGCAGCTTAGGCGCGGGAGATACCCAGTACTTC
CDR3aa: CASSLGAGDTQYF
abundance: few
d_gene: TRBD2
v_gene: TRBV7-9
j_gene: TRBJ2-5
len: 13

CDR3nt: TGTGCCAGCAGCCAAGGCAGTGTCTATGGCTACACCTTC
CDR3aa: CASSQGSVYGYTF
abundance: NA
d_gene: NA
v_gene: TRBV3-1
j_gene: TRBJ1-2
len: 13

CDR3nt: TGTGCCTGGAGTGTGGGTCTCTCAGGGAAGTGGGAAGAGACCCAGTACTTC
CDR3aa: CAWSVGLSGKWEETQYF
abundance: many
d_gene: NA
v_gene: TRBV30
j_gene: TRBJ2-5
len: 17

CDR3nt: TGCAGCGTTGTACGTACAGGGCAACCCAAAGAGACCCAGTACTTC
CDR3aa: CSVVRTGQPKETQYF
abundance: NA
d_gene: NA
v_gene: TRBV29-1
j_gene: TRBJ2-5
len: 15

CDR3nt: TGCGCCAGCAGCCAAGGAGCGGGACAGCGGGTCTACGAGCAGTACTTC
CDR3aa: CASSQGAGQRVYEQYF
abundance: NA
d_gene: NA
v_gene: TRBV4-1
j_gene: TRBJ2-7
len: 16

CDR3nt: TGTGCCAGCAGCTTAGAAGGGTTCTACGAGCAGTACTTC
CDR3aa: CASSLEGFYEQYF
abundance: few
d_gene: NA
v_gene: TRBV7-2
j_gene: TRBJ2-7
len: 13

CDR3nt: TGTGCCACCAGCCCCCGAGGGGGGAGAGAGACCCAGTACTTC
CDR3aa: CATSPRGGRETQYF
abundance: many
d_gene: NA
v_gene: TRBV15
j_gene: TRBJ2-5
len: 14

CDR3nt: TGCAGTGCTAGACCTGGGACTAGCGGTCAGGGGCAGTACTTC
CDR3aa: CSARPGTSGQGQYF
abundance: many
d_gene: TRBD2
v_gene: TRBV20-1
j_gene: TRBJ2-7
len: 14

CDR3nt: TGTGCCAGCAGTTTTTCGGGAACTGAAGCTTTCTTT
CDR3aa: CASSFSGTEAFF
abundance: many
d_gene: NA
v_gene: TRBV12-3/TRBV12-4
j_gene: TRBJ1-1
len: 12

CDR3nt: TGTGCCAGCAGCCGGGACATCGCAACTAATGAAAAACTGTTTTTT
CDR3aa: CASSRDIATNEKLFF
abundance: few
d_gene: NA
v_gene: TRBV6-5
j_gene: TRBJ1-4
len: 15

CDR3nt: TGCGCCAGCAGTTTAAGGGACAACACTGAAGCTTTCTTT
CDR3aa: CASSLRDNTEAFF
abundance: few
d_gene: NA
v_gene: TRBV5-1
j_gene: TRBJ1-1
len: 13

CDR3nt: TGCGCCAGCAGCTTGGATCCAGGGACCGGGGGAGCCCAGCATTTT
CDR3aa: CASSLDPGTGGAQHF
abundance: many
d_gene: NA
v_gene: TRBV5-1
j_gene: TRBJ1-5
len: 15

CDR3nt: TGTGCCATCCGTGGGAACCTTAATTCACCCCTCCACTTT
CDR3aa: CAIRGNLNSPLHF
abundance: NA
d_gene: NA
v_gene: TRBV27
j_gene: TRBJ1-6
len: 13

CDR3nt: TGTGCCAGCAGTTACCCCCAATATCAGGCGGGATCGTGGAATGAGCAGTTCTTC
CDR3aa: CASSYPQYQAGSWNEQFF
abundance: many
d_gene: NA
v_gene: TRBV6-6
j_gene: TRBJ2-1
len: 18

CDR3nt: TGTGCCACCCGGGGACAGGGTAGAGGTGAAAAACTGTTTTTT
CDR3aa: CATRGQGRGEKLFF
abundance: many
d_gene: TRBD1
v_gene: TRBV6-5
j_gene: TRBJ1-4
len: 14

CDR3nt: TGTGCCAGCAGGTACGCAGGGGGTGAGGGTCAGCCCCAGCATTTT
CDR3aa: CASRYAGGEGQPQHF
abundance: many
d_gene: TRBD1
v_gene: TRBV6-1
j_gene: TRBJ1-5
len: 15

CDR3nt: TGTGCCAGCAGCCAAACAGGGTTTGTGGGCTACACCTTC
CDR3aa: CASSQTGFVGYTF
abundance: NA
d_gene: NA
v_gene: TRBV6-5
j_gene: TRBJ1-2
len: 13

CDR3nt: TGTGCCAGCAGCCGAGGACAGGGTACGGTCTACACCTTC
CDR3aa: CASSRGQGTVYTF
abundance: NA
d_gene: TRBD1
v_gene: TRBV28
j_gene: TRBJ1-2
len: 13

CDR3nt: TGCAGCGTTGAAGGGACAGGGGCCAGGACAGATACGCAGTATTTT
CDR3aa: CSVEGTGARTDTQYF
abundance: NA
d_gene: TRBD1
v_gene: TRBV29-1
j_gene: TRBJ2-3
len: 15

CDR3nt: TGTGCCAGCTCACCCGGCGGGGGGCTGCCCTACAATGAGCAGTTCTTC
CDR3aa: CASSPGGGLPYNEQFF
abundance: NA
d_gene: TRBD2
v_gene: TRBV18
j_gene: TRBJ2-1
len: 16

CDR3nt: TGTGCCAGCAGTTACTGGGGTCCAGAGCTAGGCTACGAGCAGTACTTC
CDR3aa: CASSYWGPELGYEQYF
abundance: many
d_gene: NA
v_gene: TRBV6-6
j_gene: TRBJ2-7
len: 16

CDR3nt: TGCGCCAGCAGCCAAGAACGGATAGCCCACGGGGAGCTGTTTTTT
CDR3aa: CASSQERIAHGELFF
abundance: many
d_gene: NA
v_gene: TRBV4-3
j_gene: TRBJ2-2
len: 15

CDR3nt: TGCAGTGCTACTTCACAGGACAGGAGCACAGATACGCAGTATTTT
CDR3aa: CSATSQDRSTDTQYF
abundance: NA
d_gene: TRBD1
v_gene: TRBV20-1
j_gene: TRBJ2-3
len: 15

CDR3nt: TGTGCCACCAGCAGTCCCCAGGGGGTCAATCAGCCCCAGCATTTT
CDR3aa: CATSSPQGVNQPQHF
abundance: NA
d_gene: TRBD1
v_gene: TRBV15
j_gene: TRBJ1-5
len: 15

CDR3nt: TGTGCCAGCAGCGGACTAGCGGACCCCACAGATACGCAGTATTTT
CDR3aa: CASSGLADPTDTQYF
abundance: NA
d_gene: TRBD2
v_gene: TRBV5-5
j_gene: TRBJ2-3
len: 15

CDR3nt: TGCAGTGCCAAAGGACAGGGTTTTTCCTACGAGCAGTACTTC
CDR3aa: CSAKGQGFSYEQYF
abundance: NA
d_gene: TRBD1
v_gene: TRBV20-1
j_gene: TRBJ2-7
len: 14

CDR3nt: TGTGCTAGTGCCAAACTCCCGTCGACAGGGGACATCGATTATAGCAATCAGCCCCAGCATTTT
CDR3aa: CASAKLPSTGDIDYSNQPQHF
abundance: NA
d_gene: TRBD1
v_gene: TRBV12-5
j_gene: TRBJ1-5
len: 21

CDR3nt: TGTGCCAGCAGTGCTTTAGGCCCACGGGGAGAGCAGTACTTC
CDR3aa: CASSALGPRGEQYF
abundance: NA
d_gene: NA
v_gene: TRBV2
j_gene: TRBJ2-7
len: 14

CDR3nt: TGTGCCTGGAGTACCCCCGGGACAGGGGGCAATGAGCAGTTCTTC
CDR3aa: CAWSTPGTGGNEQFF
abundance: NA
d_gene: TRBD1
v_gene: TRBV30
j_gene: TRBJ2-1
len: 15

CDR3nt: TGTGCCAGCAGTGTTGAGAGATACTACAATGAGCAGTTCTTC
CDR3aa: CASSVERYYNEQFF
abundance: few
d_gene: NA
v_gene: TRBV2
j_gene: TRBJ2-1
len: 14

CDR3nt: TGTGCCAGCAGTGTTAACAGCATGGAGACCCAGTACTTC
CDR3aa: CASSVNSMETQYF
abundance: few
d_gene: NA
v_gene: TRBV6-1
j_gene: TRBJ2-5
len: 13

CDR3nt: TGTGCCAGCAGCTTAAATAGGCTGGAGACCCAGTACTTC
CDR3aa: CASSLNRLETQYF
abundance: many
d_gene: NA
v_gene: TRBV7-2
j_gene: TRBJ2-5
len: 13

CDR3nt: TGTGCCAGCTCCGACCCCCCAGGGAATGGCTACACCTTC
CDR3aa: CASSDPPGNGYTF
abundance: NA
d_gene: NA
v_gene: TRBV2
j_gene: TRBJ1-2
len: 13

CDR3nt: TGTGCCAGCAAAGTCAGAGCTAATGAAAAACTGTTTTTT
CDR3aa: CASKVRANEKLFF
abundance: few
d_gene: NA
v_gene: TRBV2
j_gene: TRBJ1-4
len: 13

CDR3nt: TGCAGTGCTAGAACAGGACCGAACACTGAAGCTTTCTTT
CDR3aa: CSARTGPNTEAFF
abundance: few
d_gene: NA
v_gene: TRBV20-1
j_gene: TRBJ1-1
len: 13

CDR3nt: TGTGCCAGCTCATCTCAGGGGGGGGACAGCAATCAGCCCCAGCATTTT
CDR3aa: CASSSQGGDSNQPQHF
abundance: many
d_gene: TRBD1
v_gene: TRBV18
j_gene: TRBJ1-5
len: 16

CDR3nt: TGTGCCAGCAGCCAAGATGAGGATCGGGTCTTAACTGGAAACACCATATATTTT
CDR3aa: CASSQDEDRVLTGNTIYF
abundance: few
d_gene: NA
v_gene: TRBV4-2
j_gene: TRBJ1-3
len: 18